These 22 T cell receptor beta chains were sequenced from one sample in a study of blood T cell repertoires in COVID-19. This table comes from immunoSEQ multiplex PCR, and its TCRdb copy is limited to in-frame clones, with some not included. In the table there are some 91,000 clones, 70% to 90% of which are singletons. Sequencing input: peripheral blood. Receptors originate from a human donor in a cohort sampled during active COVID-19.

The sample holds one count of this clone. The chain has TRBV5-4 and TRBJ2-1; the D gene is possibly TRBD2 (6 bases). The CDR3 contains 18 residues. Germline lookup yields CDR1 SGHNT and CDR2 YYREEE (reference sequence). V lost 0 bases and J lost 2, with 18 bases in between. The CDR3, as DNA: TGTGCCAGCAGCTTGGGGGAGCCGGGACTCCCGCCCTACAATGAGCAGTTCTTC. Amino acid sequence: CASSLGEPGLPPYNEQFF.

CDR3 residues: CASSLVGGGLSYEQYF. The CDR3 DNA follows: TGTGCCAGCAGCTTAGTTGGCGGGGGCCTCTCCTACGAGCAGTACTTC. The chain recombines TRBV7-2 with TRBJ2-7, with TRBD2 as a possible D gene (7 bases). Per germline, CDR1 SGHTA and CDR2 FQGNSA. V was shortened by 1 base and J by 0 bases, with 13 bases between the two germline ends. The CDR3 is 16 amino acids.

The chain has TRBV30 and TRBJ2-1; 15 bases line up with TRBD2. In germline, CDR1 is GTSNPN, CDR2 SVGIG (reference sequence). The V gene end was trimmed by 2 bases and the J gene end by 8 bases; junction bases not matched to a gene: 7. There are 16 residues in the CDR3. The CDR3 reads CAWSSGLAGGIHEQFF. CDR3 coding DNA: TGTGCCTGGAGTAGCGGACTAGCGGGAGGGATCCATGAGCAGTTCTTC.

This chain links TRBV28 with TRBJ2-5; 13 bases line up with TRBD2. Germline V gives CDR1 MDHEN, CDR2 SYDVKM. This CDR3 contains 14 residues. J lost 5 bases, V lost 6 bases, and 3 bases had no gene match. This CDR3 reads CASRLAGGSETQYF. The DNA for the CDR3 is TGTGCCAGCAGACTAGCGGGGGGGTCGGAGACCCAGTACTTC. The full variable domain, in which reference TRBV28 and TRBJ2-5 provide the parts outside the CDR3, is DVKVTQSSRYLVKRTGEKVFLECVQDMDHENMFWYRQDPGLGLRLIYFSYDVKMKEKGDIPEGYSVSREKKERFSLILESASTNQTSMYLCASRLAGGSETQYFGPGTRLLVL.

This chain joins TRBV11-2 and TRBJ2-7, with D unresolved. The length of the CDR3 is 12 residues. Per germline, CDR1 SGHAT and CDR2 FQNNGV. V lost 4 bases and J lost 2, with 6 bases in between. This CDR3 is CASSSQAYEQYF. CDR3 nucleotides: TGTGCCAGCAGCTCTCAGGCCTACGAGCAGTACTTC.

This clone was counted between two and nine times. This chain joins TRBV18 and TRBJ1-1; D is undetermined. Per the germline V gene, CDR1 is KGHSH and CDR2 is LQKENI. CDR3 size: 13 residues. Trimming removed 1 base at V and 3 bases at J, with 6 bases between. DNA for the CDR3: TGTGCCAGCTCACCACTGGCAGACACTGAAGCTTTCTTT. The encoded protein is CASSPLADTEAFF.

The rearrangement joins TRBV27 to TRBJ1-6; 9 positions match TRBD1. The CDR3 runs 13 residues. Trimming removed 6 bases from V and 7 bases from J; junction bases left unmatched: 1. Looked up from germline, CDR1 is MNHEY and CDR2 is SMNVEV (reference sequence). The CDR3 sequence is CASRGQGNSPLHF. The CDR3 coding sequence is TGTGCCAGCAGAGGACAGGGGAATTCACCCCTCCACTTT.

By share, this clone ranks as medium-sized. V usage is TRBV27 and J usage is TRBJ2-1, with 11 bases that match TRBD2. With 4 bases clipped from V and 7 bases from J, the junction kept 21 bases outside the gene matches. CDR3 length: 20 amino acids. Germline assignment: CDR1 MNHEY and CDR2 SMNVEV (reference sequence). The CDR3 nucleotides are TGTGCCAGCAGTTCGACCCGGGACAGGGTAACTAGCGGGAGAAGGAATGAGCAGTTCTTC. Protein: CASSSTRDRVTSGRRNEQFF.

The V gene is TRBV28, the J gene TRBJ2-7; 7 bases match TRBD2. The CDR3 is 11 residues long. After removal of 10 bases from V and 5 bases from J, the junction contained 5 bases not matched to a gene. CDR1 is MDHEN and CDR2 is SYDVKM in the germline V gene. The CDR3 spells CATSGRNEQYF. The CDR3 DNA follows: TGTGCCACCTCCGGGAGGAACGAGCAGTACTTC.

This clone was found a few times. V usage is TRBV29-1 and J usage is TRBJ1-1, with unresolved D. The CDR3 is made up of 11 amino acids. V lost 8 bases, J lost 1 base, and 8 bases lay in between. CDR1 and CDR2 (germline): SQVTM, ANQGSEA. The CDR3 here is CSFTPNTEAFF. The CDR3 coding sequence is TGCAGCTTTACACCGAACACTGAAGCTTTCTTT.

The chain carries TRBV28 and TRBJ2-7, with a weak D call TRBD2 (5 bases). The germline CDR1 and CDR2 sequences are MDHEN and SYDVKM. The CDR3 is 17 amino acids. V lost 6 bases and J lost 0, with 21 bases in between. DNA of the CDR3: TGTGCCAGCAGCTGGGAGTCTGTGACCAGATCCTCCTACGAGCAGTACTTC. As protein: CASSWESVTRSSYEQYF.

The chain couples TRBV28 to TRBJ2-3; 12 bases are a match to TRBD1. This CDR3 region has 18 residues. The germline CDR1 and CDR2 sequences are MDHEN and SYDVKM. With V trimmed by 3 bases and J by 0 bases, 7 bases remained unmatched. The CDR3 nucleotides read TGTGCCAGCAGTTTCCCTAGGGACAGGGGGCTGAGCACAGATACGCAGTATTTT. Protein product: CASSFPRDRGLSTDTQYF. The complete variable domain, with remaining parts taken from reference TRBV28 and TRBJ2-3, reads DVKVTQSSRYLVKRTGEKVFLECVQDMDHENMFWYRQDPGLGLRLIYFSYDVKMKEKGDIPEGYSVSREKKERFSLILESASTNQTSMYLCASSFPRDRGLSTDTQYFGPGTRLTVL.

The V gene is TRBV28, the J gene TRBJ2-3, with 8 bases aligning to TRBD2. Germline-derived CDR1 and CDR2 are MDHEN and SYDVKM. Germline trimming cut 6 bases from V and 4 bases from J; bases unmatched to any gene: 12. This CDR3 spans 16 amino acids. CDR3 DNA sequence: TGTGCCAGCAGCCGTACTAGCGGCGGTCCCCCAGATACGCAGTATTTT. Protein sequence: CASSRTSGGPPDTQYF.

The sample holds one count of this clone. The chain has TRBV5-6 and TRBJ2-3, with 10 positions matching TRBD2. The CDR3 extends over 16 amino acids. In germline, CDR1 is SGHDT, CDR2 YYEEEE. V dropped 0 bases and J dropped 3; count of bases not matched to a gene: 4. As DNA, the CDR3 is TGTGCCAGCAGCTTGGAGCTAGCGGGAGAAACAGATACGCAGTATTTT. Translating it yields CASSLELAGETDTQYF.

The CDR3 DNA is TGTGCCAGCAGCGCCGGGACAACATACTATGGCTACACCTTC. It translates to CASSAGTTYYGYTF. The genes are TRBV6-5 and TRBJ1-2; D is possibly TRBD1 (6 bases). Looked up from germline, CDR1 is MNHEY and CDR2 is SVGAGI. Trimming removed 6 bases from V and 3 bases from J, with 14 bases in between. The CDR3 contains 14 residues.

The chain joins TRBV5-1 to TRBJ1-4, with a possible D match to TRBD1 (5 bases). Trimming stripped 5 bases from V and 5 bases from J, with 19 bases between. Germline V gives CDR1 SGHRS, CDR2 YFSETQ. The CDR3 is 16 amino acids. The CDR3: CASRWGPQLLNEKLFF. The CDR3 DNA is TGCGCCAGCAGATGGGGCCCTCAACTACTGAATGAAAAACTGTTTTTT.

The chain couples TRBV7-2 to TRBJ2-7, with a weak D call TRBD2 (6 bases). Germline loops: CDR1 SGHTA, CDR2 FQGNSA. CDR3 length: 14 amino acids. V was pared by 5 bases and J by 5 bases, with 16 bases between. In DNA form, the CDR3 reads TGTGCCAGCAGCCAGACCGGGAGCCTGGACGAGCAGTACTTC. This codes for CASSQTGSLDEQYF.

This rearrangement joins TRBV24-1 to TRBJ2-3, with D maybe TRBD2 (5 bases). Trimming removed 8 bases at V and 5 bases at J, with 7 bases between. Germline lookup yields CDR1 KGHDR and CDR2 SFDVKD. CDR3 size: 11 residues. Written as DNA, the CDR3 is TGTGCCACCATCGGAGGAGATACGCAGTATTTT. Its translation: CATIGGDTQYF.

The chain carries TRBV7-2 and TRBJ2-1; 9 bases line up with TRBD1. V lost 4 bases, J lost 4 bases, and 5 bases stayed unmatched. The CDR3 consists of 15 residues. Germline loops: CDR1 SGHTA, CDR2 FQGNSA. The CDR3 loop reads CASSSSGQGYNEQFF. CDR3 in DNA: TGTGCCAGCAGCTCCTCGGGACAGGGATACAATGAGCAGTTCTTC.

As DNA, the CDR3 is TGTGCCAGCAGCTTAGTGGACAGTAGTGGCTACACCTTC. Protein product: CASSLVDSSGYTF. The chain joins TRBV13 to TRBJ1-2, with a tentative D call TRBD1 (6 bases). The V and J ends lost 1 base and 7 bases respectively, with 10 bases between them. This CDR3 is built from 13 residues. Germline values: CDR1 PRHDT, CDR2 FYEKMQ (reference sequence).

V is TRBV7-9 and J is TRBJ2-1, with 9 positions matching TRBD1. The CDR3 sequence is 15 residues long. Germline-derived CDR1 and CDR2 are SEHNR and FQNEAQ (reference sequence). The V gene end was trimmed by 2 bases and the J gene end by 4 bases; junction bases not matched to a gene: 3. The CDR3 DNA sequence: TGTGCCAGCAGCTTAACAGGGGGCTATTACAATGAGCAGTTCTTC. Protein product: CASSLTGGYYNEQFF.

The chain links TRBV7-2 to TRBJ2-1; D gene unclear. Per the germline V gene, CDR1 is SGHTA and CDR2 is FQGNSA. V was pared by 2 bases and J by 1 base, with 9 bases between. The CDR3 has 15 amino acids. CDR3 in amino acids: CASSLSTASYNEQFF. DNA of the CDR3: TGTGCCAGCAGCTTAAGTACAGCATCCTACAATGAGCAGTTCTTC. Together with reference TRBV7-2 and TRBJ2-1, the CDR3 gives the full variable domain: GAGVSQSPSNKVTEKGKDVELRCDPISGHTALYWYRQSLGQGLEFLIYFQGNSAPDKSGLPSDRFSAERTGGSVSTLTIQRTQQEDSAVYLCASSLSTASYNEQFFGPGTRLTVL.